Below, 32 T cell receptor beta chains from the same sample are listed, as sequenced in a study of blood T cell repertoires in COVID-19. Sequenced by immunoSEQ multiplex PCR; TCRdb stores in-frame clones only, minus some. The table has 200,000 to 300,000 clones, roughly four fifths seen once. Sequenced sample: peripheral blood. These receptors were obtained from a woman between 70 and 85 years old with acute or convalescent COVID-19.

The chain employs TRBV5-1 and TRBJ2-2; the match to TRBD2 covers 10 bases. CDR1 and CDR2 (germline): SGHRS, YFSETQ. The V gene end was trimmed by 0 bases and the J gene end by 6 bases; junction bases not matched to a gene: 8. The CDR3 has 17 residues. CDR3 region: CASSLEQRGGLAGELFF. CDR3 DNA: TGCGCCAGCAGCTTGGAGCAGCGGGGGGGCCTGGCCGGGGAGCTGTTTTTT.

This clone has more than one count but fewer than ten. The chain has TRBV5-1 and TRBJ2-7, with 7 positions matching TRBD1. Germline CDR1 SGHRS, CDR2 YFSETQ. The V and J ends lost 0 bases and 6 bases, in that order; junction bases with no gene match: 9. There are 15 residues in the CDR3. The CDR3 nucleotides are TGCGCCAGCAGCTTGGGACAGGGAATTCCTGGCGAGCAGTACTTC. Translation: CASSLGQGIPGEQYF.

J is TRBJ2-3 and V is TRBV9, with a possible D match to TRBD1 (5 bases). The CDR3 has 16 amino acids. The V end was cut by 0 bases, the J end by 2 bases, with 13 bases between. Germline values: CDR1 SGDLS, CDR2 YYNGEE. This CDR3 reads CASSVAWAGYTDTQYF. As DNA, the CDR3 is TGTGCCAGCAGCGTAGCTTGGGCAGGGTACACAGATACGCAGTATTTT.

The chain joins TRBV19 to TRBJ1-1; D call uncertain. V was clipped by 1 base and J by 0 bases, with 12 bases between them. In germline, CDR1 is LNHDA, CDR2 SQIVND (reference sequence). The CDR3 is 16 residues long. The CDR3 DNA sequence: TGTGCCAGTAGTATAGGTTTCGGGGTATTGAACACTGAAGCTTTCTTT. It is translated as CASSIGFGVLNTEAFF.

As DNA, the CDR3 is TGTGCCAGCAGCTTAGCCAGGGGGGCCAAAAACATTCAGTACTTC. Its protein is CASSLARGAKNIQYF. This chain links TRBV5-6 with TRBJ2-4; 7 bases align to TRBD1. Germline lookup yields CDR1 SGHDT and CDR2 YYEEEE. The CDR3 has 15 amino acids. V shed 2 bases, J shed 1 base, and the junction held 3 bases outside the gene matches. The full variable domain, in which reference TRBV5-6 and TRBJ2-4 provide the parts outside the CDR3, is DAGVTQSPTHLIKTRGQQVTLRCSPKSGHDTVSWYQQALGQGPQFIFQYYEEEERQRGNFPDRFSGHQFPNYSSELNVNALLLGDSALYLCASSLARGAKNIQYFGAGTRLSVL.

The chain has TRBV4-2 and TRBJ2-7, with TRBD1 as a possible D gene (5 bases). Trimming removed 2 bases from V and 4 bases from J, with 12 bases in between. Germline V gene data show CDR1 as LGHNA and CDR2 as YNFKEQ. The CDR3 is made up of 14 amino acids. The CDR3 coding sequence is TGTGCCAGCAGCCAATCAGGGATTGGGTACGAGCAGTACTTC. It encodes CASSQSGIGYEQYF.

The rearrangement links TRBV19 to TRBJ1-1; TRBD1 is a possible D gene (5 bases). The CDR3 runs 13 residues. The germline V gene has CDR1 LNHDA and CDR2 SQIVND (reference sequence). Trimming shortened V by 5 bases and J by 3 bases, and 10 bases separated the two germline ends. This CDR3 reads CASSAQVHTEAFF. The CDR3 DNA reads as TGTGCCAGTAGTGCACAGGTTCACACTGAAGCTTTCTTT.

This clone was seen ten or more times. The rearrangement links TRBV5-1 to TRBJ1-6, with TRBD1 matching over 7 bases. With 4 bases clipped from V and 8 bases from J, the junction kept 9 bases outside the gene matches. From germline, CDR1 is SGHRS and CDR2 YFSETQ. CDR3 length: 15 amino acids. CDR3 nucleotides: TGCGCCAGCAGCCCCGGCGAGGGGGCCTATTCACCCCTCCACTTT. Translated, it gives CASSPGEGAYSPLHF.

This clone was seen once. The chain couples TRBV5-6 to TRBJ2-5, with a weak D call TRBD1 (6 bases). Trimming removed 3 bases at V and 2 bases at J, with 14 bases between. The V gene's germline CDR1 is SGHDT and CDR2 YYEEEE. The CDR3 length is 15 residues. CDR3 in amino acids: CASSWGLDGQETQYF. The CDR3 region has the DNA TGTGCCAGCAGCTGGGGGCTAGATGGTCAAGAGACCCAGTACTTC.

The V and J genes are TRBV30 and TRBJ1-3; TRBD1 matches 7 bases. The J segment lost 0 bases and the V segment lost 3 bases, leaving 8 bases of the junction unmatched. The CDR3 totals 16 residues. Germline CDR1 and CDR2: GTSNPN and SVGIG (reference sequence). The CDR3 loop reads CAWSHGDSRSGNTIYF. CDR3 nucleotide sequence: TGTGCCTGGAGCCACGGGGACAGTCGCTCTGGAAACACCATATATTTT.

The chain recombines TRBV10-3 with TRBJ1-1; 9 positions agree with TRBD1. V gave up 0 bases and J gave up 4 bases; unmatched junction bases: 3. The CDR3 is 15 amino acids. The germline V gene has CDR1 ENHRY and CDR2 SYGVKD. CDR3 sequence (DNA): TGTGCCATCAGTGAGTCGATGGGACAGGGCACTGAAGCTTTCTTT. It is translated as CAISESMGQGTEAFF.

The CDR3 sequence: CASSQAGGAPGLTDTQYF. CDR3 coding DNA: TGCGCCAGCAGCCAAGCGGGGGGGGCGCCGGGGCTGACAGATACGCAGTATTTT. The chain is built from TRBV4-1 and TRBJ2-3; TRBD2 matches at 8 bases. V gave up 1 base and J gave up 3 bases; unmatched junction bases: 12. Germline V gene sequence: CDR1 MGHRA, CDR2 YSYEKL. The CDR3 length is 18 residues.

V and J are TRBV6-2 or TRBV6-3 and TRBJ2-7, with 11 bases aligning to TRBD1. From germline, CDR1 is MNHEY and CDR2 SVGEGT. The CDR3 contains 14 residues. V lost 1 base to trimming and J lost 5 bases; unmatched junction nucleotides: 1. The chain's CDR3 is CASSYWTGGNEQYF. CDR3 nucleotide sequence: TGTGCCAGCAGTTACTGGACAGGGGGCAACGAGCAGTACTTC.

The genes are TRBV25-1 and TRBJ1-5; 7 positions agree with TRBD1. V shed 6 bases and J 3 bases; nucleotides not matched to a gene: 5. The germline V gene has CDR1 MGHDK and CDR2 SYGVNS. CDR3 length: 14 amino acids. CDR3 protein: CASSQGVNNQPQHF. The CDR3 bases are TGTGCCAGCAGCCAGGGGGTAAACAATCAGCCCCAGCATTTT.

The chain uses TRBV28 and TRBJ2-7; D is unresolved. Germline V gene lookup returns CDR1 MDHEN and CDR2 SYDVKM. The germline V and J ends were trimmed by 8 bases and 5 bases, with 10 bases remaining between them. The CDR3 loop spans 11 amino acids. The CDR3 here is CASSQLNEQYF. DNA of the CDR3: TGTGCCAGCTCACAGCTAAACGAGCAGTACTTC.

DNA of the CDR3: TGTGCCAGCAGCTTGGGGTCCGGGGTCGAGCAGTACTTC. This translates into CASSLGSGVEQYF. This chain joins TRBV5-6 and TRBJ2-7, with TRBD2 as a possible D gene (5 bases). The germline V and J ends were trimmed by 0 bases and 6 bases, with 10 bases remaining between them. Germline V gene sequence: CDR1 SGHDT, CDR2 YYEEEE. This CDR3 has 13 amino acids.

CDR3 amino acids: CASSYGRTSTDTQYF. The CDR3 DNA follows: TGTGCCAGCAGTTACGGCAGGACTAGCACAGATACGCAGTATTTT. This sequence joins TRBV6-6 and TRBJ2-3, with a tentative D call TRBD2 (5 bases). CDR3 length: 15 residues. The V gene lost 2 bases and the J gene lost 0 bases, with 9 bases spanning the gap. In germline, CDR1 is MNHNY, CDR2 SVGAGI (reference sequence).

The chain combines TRBV6-6 with TRBJ1-1; a weak D match, TRBD1 (6 bases). The germline V and J ends were trimmed by 5 bases and 4 bases, with 20 bases remaining between them. Germline V gene lookup returns CDR1 MNHNY and CDR2 SVGAGI (reference sequence). This CDR3 region has 16 residues. In DNA, the CDR3 is TGTGCCAGCAGTCCAGGTGGACAGATCAAGTCCACTGAAGCTTTCTTT. The encoded protein is CASSPGGQIKSTEAFF.

In its sample, this clone was seen a few times. The chain employs TRBV11-2 and TRBJ1-5; no clear D. The CDR3 totals 14 residues. Trimming removed 2 bases from V and 3 bases from J, with 8 bases in between. Germline loops: CDR1 SGHAT, CDR2 FQNNGV. CDR3 amino acids: CASSLSQPNQPQHF. The DNA for the CDR3 is TGTGCCAGCAGCTTATCACAGCCCAATCAGCCCCAGCATTTT.

This chain joins TRBV3-1 (or the pseudogene TRBV3-2) and TRBJ1-1, with a possible D match to TRBD1 (5 bases). This CDR3 has 14 residues. Trimming left V 1 base short and J 0 bases short, with 6 bases between. The germline gives CDR1 LGHDT, CDR2 YNNKEL (reference sequence). In nucleotides, the CDR3 is TGTGCCAGCAGCCAAGTGACAGTGAACACTGAAGCTTTCTTT. It yields the protein CASSQVTVNTEAFF.

This clone showed up just a few times. Distinct nucleotide sequences in the sample also encode this CDR3. V and J are TRBV7-2 and TRBJ2-7; 9 positions agree with TRBD1. V lost 1 base to trimming and J lost 4 bases; unmatched junction nucleotides: 5. The CDR3 length is 15 residues. From germline, CDR1 is SGHTA and CDR2 FQGNSA. DNA for the CDR3: TGTGCCAGCAGCTTAGAGGGACAGGGAGGTTACGAGCAGTACTTC. This encodes CASSLEGQGGYEQYF.

The chain joins TRBV5-8 to TRBJ1-2; D unclear. In germline, CDR1 is SGHTS, CDR2 YDEGEE. This CDR3 region has 13 residues. Trimming took 4 bases from V and 6 from J, leaving 13 bases between them. DNA for the CDR3: TGTGCCAGCAGCCCCGACACCGGTAATGGCTACACCTTC. Its translation is CASSPDTGNGYTF.

The chain combines TRBV6-5 with TRBJ1-5, with TRBD1 as a possible D gene (5 bases). The V end lost 6 bases, the J end lost 5 bases, and 14 bases lay between the germline ends. CDR3 length: 14 amino acids. CDR1 and CDR2 (germline): MNHEY, SVGAGI. The CDR3 protein is CASSLNRGYQPQHF. CDR3 coding DNA: TGTGCCAGCAGCCTTAATCGGGGGTATCAGCCCCAGCATTTT.

On this clone: This sample includes further DNA sequences coding for the same CDR3. The rearrangement uses TRBV18 and TRBJ2-7, with D uncertain. The CDR3 runs to 12 residues. V was cut by 2 bases and J by 1 base, with 3 bases left in between. Germline V gives CDR1 KGHSH, CDR2 LQKENI. DNA for the CDR3: TGTGCCAGCTCACCATCATCCTACGAGCAGTACTTC. Translation gives CASSPSSYEQYF.

This clone was seen only once. The genes are TRBV5-5 and TRBJ1-5; 8 positions match TRBD1. V was clipped by 4 bases and J by 3 bases; unmatched bases: 6. The CDR3 runs to 15 residues. Germline V gives CDR1 SGHKS, CDR2 YYEKEE (reference sequence). CDR3 residues: CASSRTGGTNQPQHF. DNA of the CDR3: TGTGCCAGCAGCCGTACAGGGGGTACCAATCAGCCCCAGCATTTT.

The chain combines TRBV6-5 with TRBJ1-6; TRBD1 might be the D (5 bases). V shed 0 bases and J shed 7 bases, with 13 bases lying between them. Germline CDR1 MNHEY, CDR2 SVGAGI. The CDR3 has 16 residues. CDR3 region: CASSYSTRGANSPLHF. For the CDR3, the DNA is TGTGCCAGCAGTTACTCGACGCGGGGCGCGAATTCACCCCTCCACTTT.

The rearrangement joins TRBV3-1 (or the pseudogene TRBV3-2) to TRBJ1-1, with D uncertain. Germline lookup yields CDR1 LGHDT and CDR2 YNNKEL (reference sequence). The ends were cut back, 1 base at V and 11 bases at J, with 11 bases in the middle. The CDR3 sequence is 12 residues long. CDR3 loop: CASSQGAGGAFF. The CDR3 DNA reads TGTGCCAGCAGCCAAGGAGCCGGAGGCGCTTTCTTT.

The J gene is TRBJ2-7, the V gene TRBV28; TRBD2 matches at 11 bases. This CDR3 is built from 16 residues. Germline V gene data show CDR1 as MDHEN and CDR2 as SYDVKM. The ends lost 7 bases at V and 6 bases at J; junction bases unmatched: 14. CDR3: CASNSVGSGGASEQYF. CDR3 coding DNA: TGTGCCAGCAACTCCGTCGGTAGCGGGGGGGCTTCCGAGCAGTACTTC.

This clone was seen a few times. The rearrangement joins TRBV5-4 to TRBJ2-5; 8 bases are a match to TRBD2. The CDR3 consists of 14 residues. With 1 base clipped from V and 5 bases from J, the junction kept 4 bases outside the gene matches. Germline V gene lookup returns CDR1 SGHNT and CDR2 YYREEE (reference sequence). For the CDR3, the DNA is TGTGCCAGCAGCTTGTCACAGCGGGGGGAGACCCAGTACTTC. Protein: CASSLSQRGETQYF.

The V gene is TRBV24-1, the J gene TRBJ1-1, with 7 positions matching TRBD1. The V gene's germline CDR1 is KGHDR and CDR2 SFDVKD. The length of the CDR3 is 17 residues. Trimming removed 4 bases from V and 1 base from J; junction bases left unmatched: 11. CDR3: CATSDPDRVFPNTEAFF. The CDR3 coding sequence is TGTGCCACCAGTGACCCCGACAGGGTGTTTCCGAACACTGAAGCTTTCTTT.

This clone was detected only a few times. The V gene is TRBV4-3, the J gene TRBJ1-2; possibly TRBD1 for D (5 bases). Germline V gene lookup returns CDR1 LGHNA and CDR2 YSLEER. V lost 0 bases, J lost 7 bases, and 12 bases lay in between. CDR3 length equals 14 residues. CDR3 loop: CASSQDSLGVGYTF. Written as DNA, the CDR3 is TGCGCCAGCAGCCAAGATTCATTAGGGGTTGGCTACACCTTC.

V and J are TRBV12-3 or TRBV12-4 and TRBJ2-2, with D unclear. The CDR3 totals 13 residues. The V end lost 5 bases, the J end lost 8 bases, and 12 bases lay between the germline ends. CDR3 nucleotides: TGTGCCAGCAGTCCCCGTTCCCCGGGGGAGCTGTTTTTT. It yields the protein CASSPRSPGELFF.